Listed here are 22 T cell receptor beta chains from one sample, sequenced in a study of regulatory T cells in long-lasting Graves disease. Described time point: newly diagnosed GD, antithyroid drugs for less than 3 months. The TCR library was prepared using RNA isolated from PBMCs. Construction of TCR beta libraries relied on iRepertoire HTBI primers and on Arm-PCR targeting CDR3 regions. TCRdb called the multiplex PCR reads again in MiXCR, with one record for every CDR3 protein. The repertoire holds 350,000 to 500,000 distinct CDR3 sequences, with about a sixth as singletons. This same sample was also part of a study on T cells in Graves' hyperthyroidism and ophthalmopathy.

The material was peripheral blood mononuclear cells (PBMCs), obtained at new diagnosis, from a patient treated with antithyroid drugs. The receptors derive from a woman aged 25 to 39 with Graves disease.

The sample holds many counts of this clonotype. This chain uses TRBV11-3 with TRBJ2-2; 9 positions agree with TRBD2. The germline V gene encodes CDR1 SGHNT and CDR2 YENEEA. The CDR3 sequence is 16 residues long. The ends lost 5 bases at V and 9 bases at J; junction bases unmatched: 13. The CDR3 DNA follows: TGTGCCAGCAGCCCAGACGGGCGGGAGGGCCGCCGGGAGCTGTTTTTT. This sequence encodes CASSPDGREGRRELFF.

The table lists this clonotype with many counts. The gene calls are TRBV28 and TRBJ2-2, with 13 bases lining up with TRBD2. V trimming: 0 bases; J trimming: 6 bases; junction bases outside the gene matches: 4. This CDR3 is built from 17 residues. Germline V gene sequence: CDR1 MDHEN, CDR2 SYDVKM. CDR3 in DNA: TGTGCCAGCAGTTTATGGAGACTAGCGGGAGGACCCGGGGAGCTGTTTTTT. It codes for CASSLWRLAGGPGELFF. Looking up the rest from reference TRBV28 and TRBJ2-2 gives the full variable domain: DVKVTQSSRYLVKRTGEKVFLECVQDMDHENMFWYRQDPGLGLRLIYFSYDVKMKEKGDIPEGYSVSREKKERFSLILESASTNQTSMYLCASSLWRLAGGPGELFFGEGSRLTVL.

This clonotype was counted at least ten times. The V and J genes are TRBV18 and TRBJ2-3, with D perhaps TRBD2 (5 bases). The CDR3 is 14 amino acids. Trimming cost V 3 bases and J 2 bases, with 9 bases left between them. CDR1 and CDR2 from the germline V gene are KGHSH and LQKENI. The DNA for the CDR3 is TGTGCCAGCTCACCTCCGGGGTCCACAGATACGCAGTATTTT. Its protein is CASSPPGSTDTQYF.

The rearrangement uses TRBV2 and TRBJ1-1; perhaps TRBD1 as D (6 bases). Germline loops: CDR1 SNHLY, CDR2 FYNNEI. The CDR3 runs 13 residues. V was cut by 7 bases and J by 1 base, with 10 bases left in between. CDR3 protein: CASKRQENTEAFF. The CDR3 nucleotides are TGTGCCAGCAAAAGACAGGAGAACACTGAAGCTTTCTTT.

Turning to this clonotype: A much more abundant neighbour one base away suggests this may be a read error. The chain combines TRBV18 with TRBJ2-3; D remains ambiguous. The CDR3 has 16 residues. V lost 3 bases and J 10 bases, leaving 23 bases between the germline ends. The germline CDR1 and CDR2 sequences are KGHSH and LQKENI. CDR3 loop: CASSPIGIRLLGSQYF. The CDR3 nucleotides are TGTGCCAGCTCACCCATTGGGATCCGCCTTTTGGGGTCGCAGTATTTT.

The genes are TRBV6-2 or TRBV6-3 and TRBJ1-4; D is ambiguous. The CDR3 spans 13 residues. CDR1 MNHEY and CDR2 SVGEGT come from the germline V gene. With 5 bases removed from V and 10 bases from J, the gap between germline ends came to 14 bases. DNA for the CDR3: TGTGCCAGCAGTACCCCGGGCCCCGGAAAACTGTTTTTT. Translation gives CASSTPGPGKLFF.

In its sample, this clonotype was seen many times. This chain links TRBV27 with TRBJ2-1, with D possibly being TRBD2 (6 bases). The assigned J gene may be wrong: the sequence end matches TRBJ2-5 better. The germline V gene has CDR1 MNHEY and CDR2 SMNVEV (reference sequence). There are 16 residues in the CDR3. DNA for the CDR3: TGTGCCAGCAGTTCAATCTCGCCTAGCGCTAAAGAGACCCAGTACTTC. Translation gives CASSSISPSAKETQYF.

The sample holds many counts of this clonotype. The genes are TRBV27 and TRBJ2-1, with 12 bases identical to TRBD2. V lost 5 bases and J lost 3; bases outside the gene matches: 5. In germline, CDR1 is MNHEY, CDR2 SMNVEV (reference sequence). This CDR3 spans 16 amino acids. CDR3 in amino acids: CASSPLAGGGYNEQFF. The CDR3 DNA is TGTGCCAGCAGTCCGCTAGCGGGAGGGGGCTACAATGAGCAGTTCTTC.

This clonotype was recorded many times. The chain has TRBV30 and TRBJ1-5, with D tentatively TRBD1 (6 bases). CDR3 length equals 15 residues. Germline values: CDR1 GTSNPN, CDR2 SVGIG (reference sequence). The ends were cut back, 2 bases at V and 3 bases at J, with 14 bases in the middle. CDR3 sequence reads: CAWSLLGGPNQPQHF. The CDR3 bases are TGTGCCTGGAGTTTGTTGGGGGGGCCCAATCAGCCCCAGCATTTT.

This clonotype was counted only a few times. Given a far larger clone just one base away, this is likely a sequencing read error. The chain has TRBV6-5 and TRBJ1-2; D call uncertain. The V end was cut by 4 bases, the J end by 3 bases, with 18 bases between. Per the germline V gene, CDR1 is MNHEY and CDR2 is SVGAGI. This CDR3 comprises 16 residues. The CDR3 loop is CASSCAPGVADYGYTF. CDR3 nucleotide sequence: TGTGCCAGCAGTTGCGCCCCCGGTGTCGCGGACTATGGCTACACCTTC.

This clonotype was picked up many times. This chain connects TRBV28 to TRBJ1-5, with D perhaps TRBD1 (5 bases). Trimming took 8 bases from V and 6 from J, leaving 17 bases between them. This CDR3 region has 14 residues. The germline CDR1 and CDR2 sequences are MDHEN and SYDVKM. The CDR3 region is CASSDTRDGQPQHF. CDR3 nucleotide sequence: TGTGCCAGCTCGGACACAAGGGACGGTCAGCCCCAGCATTTT.

This clonotype was seen more than once but under ten times. The chain joins TRBV7-2 to TRBJ1-6; the match to TRBD1 covers 8 bases. Germline V lookup: CDR1 SGHTA, CDR2 FQGNSA. The CDR3 spans 14 residues. Trimming cost V 3 bases and J 10 bases; bases outside gene matches: 5. The CDR3 DNA is TGTGCCAGCAGCTTTGACAGGGGAGGGTCACCCCTCCACTTT. Translating gives CASSFDRGGSPLHF.

This clonotype has at least ten counts. The V gene is TRBV11-3, the J gene TRBJ2-1; D uncertain. V lost 1 base and J 2 bases, leaving 9 bases between the germline ends. The CDR3 is 15 amino acids. Per the germline V gene, CDR1 is SGHNT and CDR2 is YENEEA. In DNA form, the CDR3 reads TGTGCCAGCAGCTTAGGCAGACATACCTACAATGAGCAGTTCTTC. Protein: CASSLGRHTYNEQFF.

The rearrangement joins TRBV7-6 to TRBJ2-2; 11 bases are a match to TRBD1. This CDR3 has 17 residues. Germline V gene lookup returns CDR1 SGHVS and CDR2 FNYEAQ. Trimming removed 2 bases from V and 6 bases from J; junction bases left unmatched: 8. The CDR3 loop reads CASSLRPGQGAAGELFF. The CDR3 coding sequence is TGTGCCAGCAGCTTAAGACCCGGACAGGGGGCAGCCGGGGAGCTGTTTTTT.

This clonotype has at least ten counts. The chain uses TRBV3-1 and TRBJ2-7, with 9 bases lining up with TRBD2. Per germline, CDR1 LGHDT and CDR2 YNNKEL (reference sequence). The V and J ends lost 4 bases and 5 bases, in that order; junction bases with no gene match: 6. The CDR3 runs to 14 residues. The CDR3 DNA follows: TGTGCCAGCAGCCCGAGCGGGAGGATCGACGAGCAGTACTTC. It encodes CASSPSGRIDEQYF.

The chain couples TRBV11-2 to TRBJ2-1, with TRBD2 identical over 8 bases. Trimming cost V 5 bases and J 9 bases; bases outside gene matches: 9. Germline V gene sequence: CDR1 SGHAT, CDR2 FQNNGV. The CDR3 runs to 14 residues. The CDR3 reads CASSPGLVSSEQFF. CDR3 bases: TGTGCCAGCAGCCCGGGACTAGTCTCAAGTGAGCAGTTCTTC.

This clonotype has ten or more counts. The chain is built from TRBV11-2 and TRBJ2-1, with TRBD2 identical over 11 bases. This CDR3 contains 15 residues. V shed 4 bases and J 5 bases; nucleotides not matched to a gene: 4. From germline, CDR1 is SGHAT and CDR2 FQNNGV. The CDR3 reads CASSYPGLADNEQFF. CDR3 sequence (DNA): TGTGCCAGCAGCTACCCGGGACTAGCGGACAATGAGCAGTTCTTC. The variable domain in full, with the rest retrieved from reference TRBV11-2 and TRBJ2-1, is EAGVAQSPRYKIIEKRQSVAFWCNPISGHATLYWYQQILGQGPKLLIQFQNNGVVDDSQLPKDRFSAERLKGVDSTLKIQPAKLEDSAVYLCASSYPGLADNEQFFGPGTRLTVL.

The rearrangement joins TRBV29-1 to TRBJ2-2, with 11 bases that match TRBD2. The J segment lost 3 bases and the V segment lost 0 bases, leaving 0 bases of the junction unmatched. CDR1 and CDR2 from the germline V gene are SQVTM and ANQGSEA. The CDR3 spans 15 residues. The CDR3 protein is CSVEEGLADTGELFF. The CDR3 bases are TGCAGCGTTGAAGAGGGACTAGCGGACACCGGGGAGCTGTTTTTT.

In this sample, this clonotype turned up a few times. This chain links TRBV30 with TRBJ2-7; no definite D call. Germline V lookup: CDR1 GTSNPN, CDR2 SVGIG (reference sequence). V lost 5 bases and J 2 bases, leaving 7 bases between the germline ends. The CDR3 runs to 11 residues. CDR3 sequence (DNA): TGTGCCTGGGGACGAACCTACGAGCAGTACTTC. This gives the protein CAWGRTYEQYF.

This chain links TRBV20-1 with TRBJ2-1; tentative D call: TRBD2 (6 bases). Trimming left V 6 bases short and J 5 bases short, with 20 bases between. The CDR3 loop spans 15 amino acids. Per germline, CDR1 DFQATT and CDR2 SNEGSKA (reference sequence). CDR3 DNA: TGCAGTGCCCCCACCAGCGGGCGGGTGGACAATGAGCAGTTCTTC. Its translation: CSAPTSGRVDNEQFF.

In this sample, this clonotype turned up many times. The chain joins TRBV7-8 to TRBJ2-3; D perhaps matches TRBD2 (7 bases). The J call may be mistaken, given a closer DNA end match to TRBJ2-7. This CDR3 is 15 amino acids long. Germline CDR1 and CDR2: SGHVS and FQNEAQ. This CDR3 is CASSLEGGAGKEQYF. As DNA, the CDR3 is TGTGCCAGCAGCTTAGAAGGGGGGGCAGGTAAAGAGCAGTACTTC.

This clonotype was counted between two and nine times. The rearrangement joins TRBV11-2 to TRBJ2-2, with TRBD2 identical over 14 bases. The CDR3 covers 19 residues. Germline V gene sequence: CDR1 SGHAT, CDR2 FQNNGV. The J segment lost 4 bases and the V segment lost 6 bases, leaving 13 bases of the junction unmatched. CDR3 coding DNA: TGTGCCAGCAGTCCTCCCGGGACTAGCGGGAGTCGGGGCACCGGGGAGCTGTTTTTT. Its protein product is CASSPPGTSGSRGTGELFF. Based on the CDR3 plus reference TRBV11-2 and TRBJ2-2, the full variable domain is EAGVAQSPRYKIIEKRQSVAFWCNPISGHATLYWYQQILGQGPKLLIQFQNNGVVDDSQLPKDRFSAERLKGVDSTLKIQPAKLEDSAVYLCASSPPGTSGSRGTGELFFGEGSRLTVL.